These T cell receptor beta chains were read from a single sample in a study of shared clonotypes between healthy human individuals. Clones were sequenced by immunoSEQ multiplex PCR, and TCRdb holds only the in-frame ones, with some missing. This table has around 1.9 million clones, 80% to 95% appearing once. What was sequenced was naive CD8+ T cells from PBMCs. The origin of the receptors is a man aged 18 to 30 in good health. Some clones in this sample may be carry-over from other donors' samples. Each CDR3 is given with its conserved first and last residue. The D gene is left open where the match is weak. The size of a clone is reported for some rows only, either as once, few or many, or as a class for expanded clones.

j_gene	d_gene	abundance	v_gene	CDR3aa	CDR3nt
TRBJ1-4	TRBD1	.	TRBV30	CAWSVAAGGARELFF	TGTGCCTGGAGTGTAGCGGCAGGGGGGGCTAGGGAACTGTTTTTT
TRBJ2-3	TRBD2	.	TRBV6-5	CASSLAGAPTDTQYF	TGTGCCAGCAGTTTAGCGGGAGCCCCAACAGATACGCAGTATTTT
TRBJ2-5	TRBD2	.	TRBV2	CASTGLAGSWETQYF	TGTGCCAGCACAGGTCTAGCGGGTAGCTGGGAGACCCAGTACTTC
TRBJ1-2	.	.	TRBV5-1	CASSLAEGYGYTF	TGCGCCAGCAGCTTGGCCGAGGGGTATGGCTACACCTTC
TRBJ2-7	.	.	TRBV20-1	CSARELGEQYF	TGCAGTGCTAGAGAGCTTGGCGAGCAGTACTTC
TRBJ2-3	TRBD2	.	TRBV13	CASSPTGLAGTTDTQYF	TGTGCCAGCAGCCCCACAGGACTAGCGGGAACCACAGATACGCAGTATTTT
TRBJ2-7	.	.	TRBV6-1	CASSELTLTSSYEQYF	TGTGCCAGCAGTGAACTAACCCTTACTTCCTCCTACGAGCAGTACTTC
TRBJ2-1	.	once	TRBV7-9	CASSHIQLGWDEQFF	TGTGCCAGCAGCCACATCCAACTAGGGTGGGATGAGCAGTTCTTC
TRBJ2-3	.	.	TRBV7-9	CASSLVLATQYF	TGTGCCAGCAGCTTAGTCCTAGCCACGCAGTATTTT
TRBJ2-7	.	.	TRBV9	CASSKFRGGDEQYF	TGTGCCAGCAGCAAATTCAGGGGTGGGGACGAGCAGTACTTC